The 19 T cell receptor beta chains listed next were all sequenced from one sample in a study of cytomegalovirus exposure and HLA in healthy donors. The primer mix had 60 Vbeta and 13 Jbeta primers. The table came from immunoSEQ multiplex PCR; TCRdb's copy has only in-frame clones and leaves some out. The top ten clones hold around 3% of a sample with around 200,000 clones, roughly three quarters of them seen once. The source material was PBMCs. Receptors originate from a male donor in good health and CMV-seronegative.

This clone appeared a single time. This sequence joins TRBV6-5 and TRBJ2-4, with D unresolved. V shed 6 bases and J shed 1 base, with 7 bases lying between them. The CDR3 consists of 13 residues. Germline V CDR1 and CDR2: MNHEY, SVGAGI. The CDR3 region is CASSLLAKNIQYF. The CDR3 coding sequence is TGTGCCAGCAGCCTCCTCGCCAAAAACATTCAGTACTTC.

The chain combines TRBV12-5 with TRBJ2-7, with D possibly matching TRBD2 (5 bases). The germline V and J ends were trimmed by 0 bases and 6 bases, with 6 bases remaining between them. The length of the CDR3 is 12 residues. Germline V CDR1 and CDR2: LGHNT, FRNRAP. DNA of the CDR3: TGTGCTAGTGGTTTGGTAGGAGGCGAGCAGTACTTC. Translation gives CASGLVGGEQYF.

The chain joins TRBV9 to TRBJ1-2; the match to TRBD1 covers 7 bases. The ends lost 0 bases at V and 6 bases at J; junction bases unmatched: 14. The germline V gene has CDR1 SGDLS and CDR2 YYNGEE. This CDR3 has 17 residues. The CDR3 is CASSVGRGHLNGNGYTF. For the CDR3, the DNA is TGTGCCAGCAGCGTAGGAAGGGGGCATCTAAATGGGAATGGCTACACCTTC.

The rearrangement joins TRBV29-1 to TRBJ2-1; a weak D match, TRBD1 (6 bases). From germline, CDR1 is SQVTM and CDR2 ANQGSEA. V lost 6 bases and J lost 10, with 16 bases in between. The CDR3 is 12 residues long. The CDR3 coding sequence is TGCAGCGTCGTCCTTCAGGGGAAAGAGCAGTTCTTC. Translated: CSVVLQGKEQFF.

The chain is built from TRBV7-9 and TRBJ2-7; 9 nucleotides align to TRBD2. Per germline, CDR1 SEHNR and CDR2 FQNEAQ (reference sequence). This CDR3 is 14 amino acids long. V dropped 11 bases and J dropped 3; count of bases not matched to a gene: 11. The CDR3 spells CAGGRASGNYEQYF. Here the CDR3 DNA reads TGTGCCGGGGGTCGGGCTAGCGGGAACTACGAGCAGTACTTC.

The genes are TRBV5-1 and TRBJ2-5, with 16 bases matching TRBD2. This CDR3 region has 17 residues. After removal of 0 bases from V and 8 bases from J, the junction contained 7 bases not matched to a gene. Per the germline V gene, CDR1 is SGHRS and CDR2 is YFSETQ. The CDR3 spells CASSLAAGTSGGDTQYF. DNA of the CDR3: TGCGCCAGCAGCTTGGCCGCGGGGACTAGCGGGGGGGATACCCAGTACTTC.

This CDR3 is CASSPDEQGYTF. The CDR3 nucleotides are TGTGCCAGCAGCCCCGATGAACAAGGCTACACCTTC. The rearrangement uses TRBV5-6 and TRBJ1-2; D not resolved. The CDR3 is made up of 12 amino acids. The V end lost 4 bases, the J end lost 8 bases, and 12 bases lay between the germline ends. The germline CDR1 and CDR2 sequences are SGHDT and YYEEEE.

The chain joins TRBV9 to TRBJ2-2; 7 bases fit TRBD2. Germline V gene data show CDR1 as SGDLS and CDR2 as YYNGEE. The ends lost 2 bases at V and 4 bases at J; junction bases unmatched: 8. This CDR3 is 16 amino acids long. The CDR3 sequence: CASSVGGSAITGELFF. In nucleotides, the CDR3 is TGTGCCAGCAGCGTCGGGGGGAGCGCGATCACCGGGGAGCTGTTTTTT. Supplemented by reference TRBV9 and TRBJ2-2, the full variable domain reads DSGVTQTPKHLITATGQRVTLRCSPRSGDLSVYWYQQSLDQGLQFLIQYYNGEERAKGNILERFSAQQFPDLHSELNLSSLELGDSALYFCASSVGGSAITGELFFGEGSRLTVL.

V gene TRBV14 combines with J gene TRBJ2-5; 7 bases match TRBD1. Trimming took 2 bases from V and 0 from J; bases not matched to a gene: 3. CDR1 is SGHDN, CDR2 FVKESK, per germline. The CDR3 extends over 15 amino acids. The DNA of the CDR3 is TGTGCCAGCAGCCAACCACAGGGGTACCAAGAGACCCAGTACTTC. Translating it yields CASSQPQGYQETQYF.

This chain joins TRBV9 and TRBJ2-5; 7 bases map to TRBD1. The germline CDR1 and CDR2 sequences are SGDLS and YYNGEE. V lost 0 bases and J lost 1; bases outside the gene matches: 3. This CDR3 spans 15 amino acids. CDR3 amino acids: CASSVAGTAQETQYF. CDR3 DNA: TGTGCCAGCAGCGTAGCTGGGACAGCCCAAGAGACCCAGTACTTC.

This chain joins TRBV18 and TRBJ1-2; maybe TRBD1 (5 bases). This CDR3 contains 15 residues. Germline assignment: CDR1 KGHSH and CDR2 LQKENI. Trimming removed 5 bases at V and 8 bases at J, with 21 bases between. This CDR3 is CASSARGTLPIGYTF. DNA for the CDR3: TGTGCCAGCTCAGCCCGGGGGACTCTTCCGATCGGCTACACCTTC.

The chain employs TRBV18 and TRBJ2-1, with a possible D match to TRBD2 (7 bases). Germline V gene data show CDR1 as KGHSH and CDR2 as LQKENI. Trimming removed 6 bases at V and 3 bases at J, with 15 bases between. This CDR3 region has 15 residues. Here the CDR3 reads CASSMGGGGYNEQFF. As DNA, the CDR3 is TGTGCCAGCTCGATGGGGGGGGGCGGCTACAATGAGCAGTTCTTC.

V is TRBV5-1 and J is TRBJ2-7; TRBD1 aligns across 8 bases. V shed 5 bases and J 3 bases; nucleotides not matched to a gene: 10. From germline, CDR1 is SGHRS and CDR2 YFSETQ. CDR3 length equals 15 residues. The CDR3 bases are TGCGCCAGCAGTCGAGGGGACAGGACTTACTACGAGCAGTACTTC. Translating it yields CASSRGDRTYYEQYF.

The chain employs TRBV14 and TRBJ2-1; 7 bases line up with TRBD2. Per germline, CDR1 SGHDN and CDR2 FVKESK. Trimming removed 5 bases from V and 10 bases from J; junction bases left unmatched: 11. There are 14 residues in the CDR3. In DNA, the CDR3 is TGTGCCAGCAGCTCCTTAATGGGAGGGGAAGAGCAGTTCTTC. It encodes CASSSLMGGEEQFF.

The CDR3 DNA sequence: TGTGCCAGCAGTCCAAAACCGGGACTCTCTGAGCCCCAGCATTTT. Translated, it gives CASSPKPGLSEPQHF. The chain is built from TRBV28 and TRBJ1-5; perhaps TRBD1 as D (5 bases). Germline V gene data show CDR1 as MDHEN and CDR2 as SYDVKM. The CDR3 totals 15 residues. The V gene lost 5 bases and the J gene lost 8 bases, with 19 bases spanning the gap.

The chain recombines TRBV27 with TRBJ1-2, with 10 bases aligning to TRBD1. CDR1 and CDR2 from the germline V gene are MNHEY and SMNVEV (reference sequence). The CDR3 has 16 residues. J lost 6 bases, V lost 2 bases, and 9 bases had no gene match. For the CDR3, the DNA is TGTGCCAGCAGTTTACCCGGGACAGGGGATGAGGATGGCTACACCTTC. Its translation: CASSLPGTGDEDGYTF.

The J gene is TRBJ2-7, the V gene TRBV10-1; D unresolved. V lost 3 bases, J lost 0 bases, and 6 bases lay in between. This CDR3 region has 13 residues. From germline, CDR1 is WNHNN and CDR2 SYGVQD (reference sequence). The CDR3 region has the DNA TGCGCCAGCAGTGACCGTTACTCCTACGAGCAGTACTTC. Its translation: CASSDRYSYEQYF.

This clone was found once. J is TRBJ1-2 and V is TRBV2; no clear D gene. V was pared by 4 bases and J by 0 bases, with 24 bases between. The CDR3 runs to 19 residues. The germline V gene encodes CDR1 SNHLY and CDR2 FYNNEI. For the CDR3, the DNA is TGTGCCAGCAGTGGATTAAGTTCGCGGAGTATGGGAGCTAACTATGGCTACACCTTC. Translated, it gives CASSGLSSRSMGANYGYTF.

The chain recombines TRBV27 with TRBJ1-6; the match to TRBD1 covers 9 bases. The CDR3 contains 12 residues. The J segment lost 14 bases and the V segment lost 8 bases, leaving 7 bases of the junction unmatched. Germline loops: CDR1 MNHEY, CDR2 SMNVEV (reference sequence). The chain's CDR3 is CASGTGYPALHF. The CDR3, as DNA: TGTGCCAGCGGGACAGGGTATCCGGCCCTCCACTTT.